A selection of T cell receptor beta chains follows, all from one sample in a study of blood T cells in healthy people across ages. Each CDR3 protein gets one entry after TCRdb re-called the 5' RACE reads with MiXCR. The sample lists about 1.1 million distinct CDR3 sequences, more than 30% seen once, with roughly 13% in the top ten. Sequencing was done on a sample of blood. These receptors all come from a man between 18 and 35 years old in good health. The CDR3 runs from the conserved cysteine through the conserved F or W. A D gene is named only where the DNA matches it firmly. Not every row has a clone size; where given, it reads once, few, many or a size class.

J	V	length	size	D	CDR3	DNA
TRBJ1-5	TRBV7-9	14	-	-	CASSETFGNQPQHF	TGTGCCAGCAGCGAGACCTTCGGGAATCAGCCCCAGCATTTT
TRBJ2-7	TRBV6-2/TRBV6-3	13	-	-	CASSYRYSYEQYF	TGTGCCAGCAGTTATAGATACTCCTACGAGCAGTACTTC
TRBJ1-4	TRBV27	14	once	TRBD1	CASSTTGRNEKLFF	TGTGCCAGCAGTACGACAGGGCGTAATGAAAAACTGTTTTTT
TRBJ1-5	TRBV18	16	few	-	CASSPDNGLLGQPQHF	TGTGCCAGCTCACCAGACAACGGACTTCTGGGTCAGCCCCAGCATTTT
TRBJ2-3	TRBV21-1	17	few	-	CASSKGEGQSGADTQYF	TGTGCCAGCAGCAAAGGGGAAGGACAATCGGGGGCTGATACGCAGTATTTT
TRBJ1-2	TRBV12-3/TRBV12-4	12	-	-	CASSPDGDGYTF	TGTGCCAGCAGTCCGGACGGGGATGGCTACACCTTC
TRBJ1-2	TRBV18	14	-	-	CASSPQGGQYGYTF	TGTGCCAGCTCACCACAAGGAGGACAGTATGGCTACACCTTC
TRBJ1-1	TRBV28	13	few	TRBD1	CASREGANTEAFF	TGTGCCAGCAGGGAGGGGGCGAACACTGAAGCTTTCTTT
TRBJ1-5	TRBV12-3/TRBV12-4	13	many	-	CASSYRDNQPQHF	TGTGCCAGCAGTTACAGGGACAATCAGCCCCAGCATTTT
TRBJ1-2	TRBV7-9	13	-	-	CASSLALLEGYTF	TGTGCCAGCAGCTTAGCCCTTTTGGAAGGCTACACCTTC
TRBJ2-7	TRBV30	13	-	-	CAWSEGGYYEQYF	TGTGCCTGGAGTGAGGGGGGGTACTACGAGCAGTACTTC
TRBJ1-6	TRBV15	13	-	-	CATVGRINSPLHF	TGTGCCACCGTCGGCAGGATTAATTCACCCCTCCACTTT
TRBJ2-5	TRBV9	16	-	-	CASSGHRDTTQETQYF	TGTGCCAGCAGCGGACACCGGGACACCACTCAAGAGACCCAGTACTTC
TRBJ1-4	TRBV7-2	13	-	-	CASSLPKGEKLFF	TGTGCCAGCAGCCTTCCGAAGGGGGAAAAACTGTTTTTT
TRBJ1-4	TRBV12-3/TRBV12-4	15	-	-	CASTKGGRGNEKLFF	TGTGCCAGCACTAAAGGGGGGCGGGGAAATGAAAAACTGTTTTTT
TRBJ1-2	TRBV4-1	16	few	TRBD1	CASSQELGQTNYGYTF	TGCGCCAGCAGCCAAGAATTGGGACAGACTAACTATGGCTACACCTTC
TRBJ2-3	TRBV4-1	14	few	-	CASSQEVVTDTQYF	TGCGCCAGCAGCCAAGAAGTCGTCACAGATACGCAGTATTTT
TRBJ2-3	TRBV5-1	15	-	-	CASRSRGGGTDTQYF	TGCGCCAGTCGATCAAGGGGTGGAGGCACAGATACGCAGTATTTT
TRBJ2-1	TRBV4-1	16	-	TRBD2	CASSQPTSGGRNEQFF	TGCGCCAGCAGCCAACCAACTAGCGGGGGCCGAAATGAGCAGTTCTTC
TRBJ2-1	TRBV9	14	-	-	CASSVDGPNNEQFF	TGTGCCAGCAGCGTAGATGGTCCGAACAATGAGCAGTTCTTC
TRBJ1-1	TRBV2	12	-	-	CASGLDSNEAFF	TGTGCCAGCGGATTGGACAGCAATGAAGCTTTCTTT
TRBJ1-2	TRBV29-1	13	-	-	CSVDFGGDEGYTF	TGCAGCGTTGATTTCGGGGGAGACGAGGGCTACACCTTC
TRBJ1-6	TRBV6-6	13	-	-	CAVTGRQNSPLHF	TGTGCCGTCACGGGGAGACAGAATTCACCCCTCCACTTT
TRBJ2-7	TRBV7-2	12	-	-	CASSLFPYEQYF	TGTGCCAGCAGCTTATTTCCCTACGAGCAGTACTTC
TRBJ1-6	TRBV11-2	15	-	-	CASSSTGNGNSPLHF	TGTGCCAGCAGCTCCACAGGGAACGGGAATTCACCCCTCCACTTT
TRBJ2-7	TRBV20-1	13	-	-	CSATVGATYEQYF	TGCAGTGCTACCGTGGGGGCCACCTACGAGCAGTACTTC